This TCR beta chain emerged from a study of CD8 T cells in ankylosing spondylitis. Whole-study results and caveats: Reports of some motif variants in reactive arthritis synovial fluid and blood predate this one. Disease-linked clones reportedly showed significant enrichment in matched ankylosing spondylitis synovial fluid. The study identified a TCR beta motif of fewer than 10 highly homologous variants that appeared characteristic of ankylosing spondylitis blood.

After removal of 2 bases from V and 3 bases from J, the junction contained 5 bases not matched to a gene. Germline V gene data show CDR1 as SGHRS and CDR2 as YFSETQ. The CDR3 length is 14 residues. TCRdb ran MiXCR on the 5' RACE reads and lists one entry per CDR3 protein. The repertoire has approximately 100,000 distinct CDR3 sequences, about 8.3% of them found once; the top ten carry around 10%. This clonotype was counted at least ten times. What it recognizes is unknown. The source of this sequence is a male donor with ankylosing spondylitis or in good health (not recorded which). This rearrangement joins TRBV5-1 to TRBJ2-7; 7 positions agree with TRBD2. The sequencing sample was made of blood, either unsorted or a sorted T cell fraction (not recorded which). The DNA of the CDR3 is TGCGCCAGCAGCTTCGAGGGAGGGCACTACGAGCAGTACTTC. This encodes CASSFEGGHYEQYF.